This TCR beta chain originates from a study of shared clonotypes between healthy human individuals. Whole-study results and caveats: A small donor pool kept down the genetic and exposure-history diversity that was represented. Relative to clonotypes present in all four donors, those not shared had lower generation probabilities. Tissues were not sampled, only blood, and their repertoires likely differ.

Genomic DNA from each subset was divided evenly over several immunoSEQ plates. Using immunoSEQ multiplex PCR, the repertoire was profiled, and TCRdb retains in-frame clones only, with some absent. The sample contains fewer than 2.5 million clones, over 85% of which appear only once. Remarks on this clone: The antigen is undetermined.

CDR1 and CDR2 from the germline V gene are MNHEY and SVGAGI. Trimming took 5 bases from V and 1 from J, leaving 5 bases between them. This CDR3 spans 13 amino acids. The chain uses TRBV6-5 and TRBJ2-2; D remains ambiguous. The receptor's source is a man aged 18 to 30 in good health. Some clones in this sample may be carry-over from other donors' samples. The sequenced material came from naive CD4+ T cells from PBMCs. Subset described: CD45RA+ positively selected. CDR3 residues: CASSRQNTGELFF. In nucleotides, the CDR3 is TGTGCCAGCAGTCGACAGAACACCGGGGAGCTGTTTTTT.